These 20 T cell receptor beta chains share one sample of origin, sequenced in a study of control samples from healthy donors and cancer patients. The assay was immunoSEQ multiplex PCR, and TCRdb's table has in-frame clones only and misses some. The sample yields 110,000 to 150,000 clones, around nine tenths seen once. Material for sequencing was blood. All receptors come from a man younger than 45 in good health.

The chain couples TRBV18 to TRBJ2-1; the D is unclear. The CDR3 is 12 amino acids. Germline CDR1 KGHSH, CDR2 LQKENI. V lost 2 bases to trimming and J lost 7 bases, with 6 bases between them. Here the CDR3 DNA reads TGTGCCAGCTCACCAAGTGTAAATGAGCAGTTCTTC. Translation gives CASSPSVNEQFF.

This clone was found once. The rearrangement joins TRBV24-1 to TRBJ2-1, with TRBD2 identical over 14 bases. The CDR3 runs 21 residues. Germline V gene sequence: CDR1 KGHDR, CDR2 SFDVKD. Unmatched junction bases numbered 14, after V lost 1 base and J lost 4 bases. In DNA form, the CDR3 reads TGTGCCACCAGTGATTTCTCTGCAGGTCGGGGACTAGCGGGGGTTTACAATGAGCAGTTCTTC. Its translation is CATSDFSAGRGLAGVYNEQFF.

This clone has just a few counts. CDR3 sequence (DNA): TGTGCCAGCAGCCAAGTCCTAGCGGGGTACACCGGGGAGCTGTTTTTT. Translation: CASSQVLAGYTGELFF. The J gene is TRBJ2-2, the V gene TRBV3-1 (or the pseudogene TRBV3-2); 9 bases align to TRBD2. CDR3 length equals 16 residues. Germline loops: CDR1 LGHDT, CDR2 YNNKEL (reference sequence). Trimming removed 1 base from V and 3 bases from J; junction bases left unmatched: 3.

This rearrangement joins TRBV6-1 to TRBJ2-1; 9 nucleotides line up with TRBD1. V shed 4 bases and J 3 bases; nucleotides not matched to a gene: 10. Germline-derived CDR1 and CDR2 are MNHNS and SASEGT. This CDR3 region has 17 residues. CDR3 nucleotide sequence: TGTGCCAGCAGTGGCCGCGGGACGGGACAGGGCTACAATGAGCAGTTCTTC. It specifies CASSGRGTGQGYNEQFF.

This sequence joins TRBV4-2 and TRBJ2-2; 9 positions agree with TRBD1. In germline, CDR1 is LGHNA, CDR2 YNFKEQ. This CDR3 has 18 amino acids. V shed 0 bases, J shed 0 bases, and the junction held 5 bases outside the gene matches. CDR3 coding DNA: TGTGCCAGCAGCCAAGACTCGGGACAGGGCGCGAACACCGGGGAGCTGTTTTTT. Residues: CASSQDSGQGANTGELFF.

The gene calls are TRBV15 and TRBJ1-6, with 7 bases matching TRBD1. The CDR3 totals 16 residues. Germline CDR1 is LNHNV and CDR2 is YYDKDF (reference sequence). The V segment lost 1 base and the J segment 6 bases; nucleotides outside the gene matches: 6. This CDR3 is CATSRAPGTANSPLHF. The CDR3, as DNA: TGTGCCACCAGCAGAGCCCCCGGGACAGCTAATTCACCCCTCCACTTT.

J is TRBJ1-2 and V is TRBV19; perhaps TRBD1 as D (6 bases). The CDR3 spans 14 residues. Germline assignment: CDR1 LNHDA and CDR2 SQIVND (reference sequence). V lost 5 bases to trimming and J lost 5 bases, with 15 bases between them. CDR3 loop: CASSLTGSGYGYTF. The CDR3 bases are TGTGCCAGTAGTTTGACAGGCAGCGGGTATGGCTACACCTTC. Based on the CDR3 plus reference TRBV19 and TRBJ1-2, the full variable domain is DGGITQSPKYLFRKEGQNVTLSCEQNLNHDAMYWYRQDPGQGLRLIYYSQIVNDFQKGDIAEGYSVSREKKESFPLTVTSAQKNPTAFYLCASSLTGSGYGYTFGSGTRLTVV.

CDR3 in amino acids: CASSTWYGEGEQYF. For the CDR3, the DNA is TGTGCCAGCAGCACCTGGTATGGGGAGGGGGAGCAGTACTTC. This chain links TRBV6-6 with TRBJ2-7; 7 bases are a match to TRBD2. CDR1 MNHNY and CDR2 SVGAGI come from the germline V gene (reference sequence). The CDR3 has 14 residues. The V segment lost 6 bases and the J segment 7 bases; nucleotides outside the gene matches: 12.

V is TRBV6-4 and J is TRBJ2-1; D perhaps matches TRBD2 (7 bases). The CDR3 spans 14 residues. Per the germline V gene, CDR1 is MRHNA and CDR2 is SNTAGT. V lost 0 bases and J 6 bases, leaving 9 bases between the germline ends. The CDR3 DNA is TGTGCCAGCAGTGACTCGGGGGGGGCCAATGAGCAGTTCTTC. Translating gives CASSDSGGANEQFF.

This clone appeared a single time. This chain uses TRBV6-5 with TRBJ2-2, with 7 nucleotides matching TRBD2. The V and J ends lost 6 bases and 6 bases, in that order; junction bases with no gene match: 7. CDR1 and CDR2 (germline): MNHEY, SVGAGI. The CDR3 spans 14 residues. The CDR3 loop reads CASRGPRGAGELFF. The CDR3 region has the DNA TGTGCCAGCAGGGGACCCCGGGGGGCCGGGGAGCTGTTTTTT.

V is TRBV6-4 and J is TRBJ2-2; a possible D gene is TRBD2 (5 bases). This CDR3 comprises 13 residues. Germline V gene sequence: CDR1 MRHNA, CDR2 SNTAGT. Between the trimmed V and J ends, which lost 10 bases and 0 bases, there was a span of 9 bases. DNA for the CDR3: TGTGCCACCGGGATCTCGAACACCGGGGAGCTGTTTTTT. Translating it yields CATGISNTGELFF.

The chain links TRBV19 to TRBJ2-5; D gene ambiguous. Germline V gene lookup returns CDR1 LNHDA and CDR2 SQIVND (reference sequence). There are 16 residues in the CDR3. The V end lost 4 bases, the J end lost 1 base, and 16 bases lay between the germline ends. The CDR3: CASSRIGQTPQETQYF. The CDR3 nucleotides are TGTGCCAGTAGTAGGATAGGGCAGACACCCCAAGAGACCCAGTACTTC.

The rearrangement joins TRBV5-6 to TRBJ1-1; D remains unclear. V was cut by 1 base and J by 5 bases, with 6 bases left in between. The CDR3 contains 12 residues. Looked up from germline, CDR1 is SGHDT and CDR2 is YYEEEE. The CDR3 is CASSLYGTEAFF. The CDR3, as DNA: TGTGCCAGCAGCTTGTATGGAACTGAAGCTTTCTTT. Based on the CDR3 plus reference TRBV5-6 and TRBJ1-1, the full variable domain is DAGVTQSPTHLIKTRGQQVTLRCSPKSGHDTVSWYQQALGQGPQFIFQYYEEEERQRGNFPDRFSGHQFPNYSSELNVNALLLGDSALYLCASSLYGTEAFFGQGTRLTVV.

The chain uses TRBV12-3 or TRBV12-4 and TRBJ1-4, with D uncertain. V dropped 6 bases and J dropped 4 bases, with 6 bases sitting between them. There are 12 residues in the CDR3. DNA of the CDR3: TGTGCCAGCAGCGGAGGTAATGAAAAACTGTTTTTT. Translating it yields CASSGGNEKLFF.

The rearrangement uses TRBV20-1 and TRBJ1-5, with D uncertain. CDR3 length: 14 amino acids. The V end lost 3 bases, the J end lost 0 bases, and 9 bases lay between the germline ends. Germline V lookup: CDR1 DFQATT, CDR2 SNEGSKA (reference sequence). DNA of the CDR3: TGCAGTGCTAGTTCCGGAGATAGCAATCAGCCCCAGCATTTT. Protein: CSASSGDSNQPQHF.

The CDR3 coding sequence is TGCGCCAGCAGCCAAGACGGGACAGCAACTTTTCCTGGGGCCAACGTCCTGACTTTC. It specifies CASSQDGTATFPGANVLTF. The chain carries TRBV4-1 and TRBJ2-6, with 7 bases fitting TRBD1. The CDR3 consists of 19 residues. Trimming cost V 0 bases and J 2 bases; bases outside gene matches: 10. The V gene's germline CDR1 is MGHRA and CDR2 YSYEKL.

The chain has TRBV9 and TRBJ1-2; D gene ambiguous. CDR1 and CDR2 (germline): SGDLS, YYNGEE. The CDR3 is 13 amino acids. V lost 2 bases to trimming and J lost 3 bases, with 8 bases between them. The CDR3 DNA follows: TGTGCCAGCAGCGTGACCGGGGACTATGGCTACACCTTC. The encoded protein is CASSVTGDYGYTF.

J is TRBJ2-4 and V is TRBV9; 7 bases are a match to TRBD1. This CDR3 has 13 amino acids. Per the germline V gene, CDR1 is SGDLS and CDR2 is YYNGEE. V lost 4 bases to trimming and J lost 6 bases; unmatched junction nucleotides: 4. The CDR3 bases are TGTGCCAGCAGCACGCGACAGGGAAACATTCAGTACTTC. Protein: CASSTRQGNIQYF. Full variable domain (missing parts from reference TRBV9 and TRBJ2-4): DSGVTQTPKHLITATGQRVTLRCSPRSGDLSVYWYQQSLDQGLQFLIQYYNGEERAKGNILERFSAQQFPDLHSELNLSSLELGDSALYFCASSTRQGNIQYFGAGTRLSVL.

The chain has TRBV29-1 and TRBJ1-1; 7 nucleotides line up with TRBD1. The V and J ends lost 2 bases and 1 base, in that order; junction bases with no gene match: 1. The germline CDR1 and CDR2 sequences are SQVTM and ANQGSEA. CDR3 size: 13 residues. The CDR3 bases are TGCAGCGTTGAACAGGGGGGGAACACTGAAGCTTTCTTT. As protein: CSVEQGGNTEAFF.

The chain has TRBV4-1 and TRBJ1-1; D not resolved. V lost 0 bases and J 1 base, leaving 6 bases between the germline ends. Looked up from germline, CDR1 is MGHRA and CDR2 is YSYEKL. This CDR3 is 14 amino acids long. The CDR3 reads CASSQDWGNTEAFF. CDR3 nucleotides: TGCGCCAGCAGCCAAGATTGGGGGAACACTGAAGCTTTCTTT.